The sequence of this TCR beta chain was determined in a study of T cell changes during pregnancy in multiple sclerosis. V gave up 6 bases and J gave up 3 bases, with 15 bases separating them. Germline lookup yields CDR1 MDHEN and CDR2 SYDVKM. This CDR3 has 15 residues. The data were produced by immunoSEQ multiplex PCR, yet TCRdb's version contains in-frame clones alone and is incomplete. The table has some 59,000 clones, approximately 90% seen once. This chain joins TRBV28 and TRBJ1-3; D remains ambiguous. This TCR derives from a female donor with multiple sclerosis, enrolled in a pregnancy study. The sequencing here drew on peripheral blood, taken in the second trimester of pregnancy. The CDR3 coding sequence is TGTGCCAGCAGACTTCGGCGAGGGATTGGAAACACCATATATTTT. The encoded protein is CASRLRRGIGNTIYF.